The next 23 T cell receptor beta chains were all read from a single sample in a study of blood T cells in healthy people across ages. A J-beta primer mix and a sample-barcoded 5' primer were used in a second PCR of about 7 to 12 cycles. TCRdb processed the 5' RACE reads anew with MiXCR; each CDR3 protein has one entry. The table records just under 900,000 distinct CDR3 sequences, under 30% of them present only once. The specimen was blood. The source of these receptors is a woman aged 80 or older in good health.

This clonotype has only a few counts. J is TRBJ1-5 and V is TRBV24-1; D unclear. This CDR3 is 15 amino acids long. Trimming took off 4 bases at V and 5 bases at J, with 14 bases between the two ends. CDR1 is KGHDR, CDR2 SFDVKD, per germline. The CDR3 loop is CATSDPRASDQPQHF. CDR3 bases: TGTGCCACCAGTGACCCCCGGGCGAGCGATCAGCCCCAGCATTTT.

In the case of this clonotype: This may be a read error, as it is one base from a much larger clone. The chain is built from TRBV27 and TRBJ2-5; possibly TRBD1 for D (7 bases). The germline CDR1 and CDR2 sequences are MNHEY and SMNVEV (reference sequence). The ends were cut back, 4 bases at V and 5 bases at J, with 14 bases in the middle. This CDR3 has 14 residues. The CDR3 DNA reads TGTGCCAGCAGTTACACAGGGGCGGGGGAGACCCAGTACTTC. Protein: CASSYTGAGETQYF.

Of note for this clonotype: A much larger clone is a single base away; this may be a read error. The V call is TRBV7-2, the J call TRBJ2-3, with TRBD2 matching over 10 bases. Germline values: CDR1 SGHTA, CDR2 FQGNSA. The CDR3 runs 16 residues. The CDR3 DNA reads TGTGCCGGCAGCAGACGGAGCGGGGGGGCTGGTGATACGCAGTATTTT. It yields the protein CAGSRRSGGAGDTQYF.

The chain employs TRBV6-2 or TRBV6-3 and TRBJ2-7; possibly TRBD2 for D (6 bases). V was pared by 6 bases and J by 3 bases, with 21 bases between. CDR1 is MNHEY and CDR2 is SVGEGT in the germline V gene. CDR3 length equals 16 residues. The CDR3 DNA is TGTGCCAGCAGACGGGGGTCACCGACGAATTACTACGAGCAGTACTTC. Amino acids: CASRRGSPTNYYEQYF.

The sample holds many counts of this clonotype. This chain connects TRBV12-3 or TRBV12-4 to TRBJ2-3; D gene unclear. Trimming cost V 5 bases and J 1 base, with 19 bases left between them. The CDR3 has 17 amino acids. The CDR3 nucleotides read TGTGCCAGCAGTCCCTTCGGGTTAGCACTTGGCACAGATACGCAGTATTTT. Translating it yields CASSPFGLALGTDTQYF.

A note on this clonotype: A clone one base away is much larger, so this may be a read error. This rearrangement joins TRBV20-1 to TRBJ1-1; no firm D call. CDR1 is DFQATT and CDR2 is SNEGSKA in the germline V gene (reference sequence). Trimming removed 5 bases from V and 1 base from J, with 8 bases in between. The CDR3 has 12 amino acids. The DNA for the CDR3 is TGCAGTGCTTGTCAACCGAACACTGAAGCTTTCTTT. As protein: CSACQPNTEAFF.

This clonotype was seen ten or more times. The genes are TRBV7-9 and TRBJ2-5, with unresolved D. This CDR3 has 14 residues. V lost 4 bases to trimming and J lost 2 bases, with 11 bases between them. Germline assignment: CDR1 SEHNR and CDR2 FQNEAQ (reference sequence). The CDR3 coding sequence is TGTGCCAGCAGCTCGAAGGTGTCGCAAGAGACCCAGTACTTC. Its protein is CASSSKVSQETQYF.

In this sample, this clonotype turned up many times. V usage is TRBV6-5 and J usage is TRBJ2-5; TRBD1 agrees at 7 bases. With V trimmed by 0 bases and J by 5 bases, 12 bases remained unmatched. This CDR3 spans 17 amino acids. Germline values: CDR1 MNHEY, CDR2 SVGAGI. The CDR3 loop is CASSYSGRGLFGETQYF. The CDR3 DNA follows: TGTGCCAGCAGTTACTCGGGAAGGGGGCTTTTTGGGGAGACCCAGTACTTC.

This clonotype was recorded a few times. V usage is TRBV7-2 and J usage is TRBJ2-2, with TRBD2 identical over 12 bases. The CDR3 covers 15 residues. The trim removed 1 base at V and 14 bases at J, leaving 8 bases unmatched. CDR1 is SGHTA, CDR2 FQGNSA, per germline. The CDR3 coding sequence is TGTGCCAGCAGCTTAGGGACTAGCGGGAACAACGGTCTGTTTTTT. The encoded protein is CASSLGTSGNNGLFF. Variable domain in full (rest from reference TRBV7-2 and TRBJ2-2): GAGVSQSPSNKVTEKGKDVELRCDPISGHTALYWYRQSLGQGLEFLIYFQGNSAPDKSGLPSDRFSAERTGGSVSTLTIQRTQQEDSAVYLCASSLGTSGNNGLFFGEGSRLTVL.

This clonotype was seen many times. The CDR3 here is CASILRGTEDNEQFF. The CDR3 bases are TGTGCCAGCATCCTCCGAGGGACAGAAGACAATGAGCAGTTCTTC. The chain uses TRBV7-9 and TRBJ2-1; 7 bases map to TRBD1. The CDR3 totals 15 residues. With 7 bases clipped from V and 5 bases from J, the junction kept 11 bases outside the gene matches. CDR1 is SEHNR and CDR2 is FQNEAQ in the germline V gene (reference sequence).

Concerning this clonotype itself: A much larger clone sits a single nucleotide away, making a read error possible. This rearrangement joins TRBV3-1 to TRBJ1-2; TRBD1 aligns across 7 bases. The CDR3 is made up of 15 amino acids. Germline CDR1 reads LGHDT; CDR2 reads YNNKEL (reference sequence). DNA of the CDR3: TGTGCCGGCAGCCAGAGAAGACAGGGCGATTATGGCTACACCTTC. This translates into CAGSQRRQGDYGYTF.

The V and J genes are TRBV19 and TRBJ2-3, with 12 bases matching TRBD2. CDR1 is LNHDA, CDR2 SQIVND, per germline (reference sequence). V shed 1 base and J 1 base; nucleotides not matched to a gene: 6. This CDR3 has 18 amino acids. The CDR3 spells CASSIVELAGGRTDTQYF. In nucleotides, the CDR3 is TGTGCCAGTAGTATAGTGGAACTAGCGGGGGGACGCACAGATACGCAGTATTTT. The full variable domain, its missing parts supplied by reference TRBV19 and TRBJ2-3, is DGGITQSPKYLFRKEGQNVTLSCEQNLNHDAMYWYRQDPGQGLRLIYYSQIVNDFQKGDIAEGYSVSREKKESFPLTVTSAQKNPTAFYLCASSIVELAGGRTDTQYFGPGTRLTVL.

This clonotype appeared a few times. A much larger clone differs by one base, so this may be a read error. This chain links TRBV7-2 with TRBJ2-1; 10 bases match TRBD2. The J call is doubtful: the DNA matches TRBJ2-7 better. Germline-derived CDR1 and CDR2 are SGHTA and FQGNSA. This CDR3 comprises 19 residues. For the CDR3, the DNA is TGTGCCAGCAGCAATAGCGGGGGGCCTCGTTCTCGCTCCTACAATGAGCAGTACTTC. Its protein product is CASSNSGGPRSRSYNEQYF.

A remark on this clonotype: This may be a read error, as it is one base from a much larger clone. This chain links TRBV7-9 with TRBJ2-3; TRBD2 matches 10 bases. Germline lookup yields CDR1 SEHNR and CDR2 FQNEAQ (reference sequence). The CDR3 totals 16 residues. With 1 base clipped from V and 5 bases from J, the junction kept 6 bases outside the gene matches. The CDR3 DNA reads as TGTGCCAGCAGCTTAGGCGGAGCGGGGGGGCGAGATACGCAGTATTTT. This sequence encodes CASSLGGAGGRDTQYF.

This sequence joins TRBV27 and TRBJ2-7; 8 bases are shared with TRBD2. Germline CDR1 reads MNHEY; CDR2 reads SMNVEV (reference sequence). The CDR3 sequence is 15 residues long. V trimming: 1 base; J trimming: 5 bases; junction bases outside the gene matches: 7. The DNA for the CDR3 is TGTGCCAGCAGTTTATACACGGGGGGGCCGCACGAGCAGTACTTC. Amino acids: CASSLYTGGPHEQYF.

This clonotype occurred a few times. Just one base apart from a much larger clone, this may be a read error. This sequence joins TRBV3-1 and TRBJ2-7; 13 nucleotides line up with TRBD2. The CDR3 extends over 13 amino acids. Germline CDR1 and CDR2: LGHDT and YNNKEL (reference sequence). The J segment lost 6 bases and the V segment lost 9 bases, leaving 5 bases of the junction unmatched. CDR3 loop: CASQRLAGGEQYF. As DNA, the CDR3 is TGTGCCAGTCAAAGACTAGCGGGAGGCGAGCAGTACTTC.

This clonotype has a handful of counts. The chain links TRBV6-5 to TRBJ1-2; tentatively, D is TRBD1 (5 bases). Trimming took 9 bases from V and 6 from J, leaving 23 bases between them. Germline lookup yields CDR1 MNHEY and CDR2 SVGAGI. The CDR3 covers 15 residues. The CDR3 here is CASRSYIGTTDGYTF. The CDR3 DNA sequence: TGTGCCAGTCGTAGTTACATAGGGACGACCGATGGCTACACCTTC.

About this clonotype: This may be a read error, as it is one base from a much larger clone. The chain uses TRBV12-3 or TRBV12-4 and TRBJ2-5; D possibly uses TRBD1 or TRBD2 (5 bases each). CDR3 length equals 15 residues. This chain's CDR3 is CASSFKAVGVETRYF. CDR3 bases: TGTGCCAGCAGTTTTAAGGCCGTGGGGGTAGAGACCCGGTACTTC.

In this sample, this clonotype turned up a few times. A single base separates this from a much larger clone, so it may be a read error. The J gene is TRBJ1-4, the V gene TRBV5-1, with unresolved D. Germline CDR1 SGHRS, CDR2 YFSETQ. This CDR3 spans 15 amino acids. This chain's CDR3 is CASRAHPAPNEKRFF. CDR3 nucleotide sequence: TGCGCCAGCAGAGCACATCCTGCTCCTAATGAAAAACGGTTTTTT.

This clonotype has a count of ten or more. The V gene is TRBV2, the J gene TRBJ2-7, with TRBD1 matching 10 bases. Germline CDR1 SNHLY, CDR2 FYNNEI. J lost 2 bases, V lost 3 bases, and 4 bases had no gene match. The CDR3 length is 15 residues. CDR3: CASSELGTGAYEQYF. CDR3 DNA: TGTGCCAGCAGTGAGTTGGGGACAGGGGCCTACGAGCAGTACTTC.

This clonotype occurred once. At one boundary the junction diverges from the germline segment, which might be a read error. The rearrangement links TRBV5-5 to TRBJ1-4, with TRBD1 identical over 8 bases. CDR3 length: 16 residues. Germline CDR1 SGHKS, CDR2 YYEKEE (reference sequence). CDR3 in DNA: TGTGCCAGCAGCCAAGGACAGGGAAGGACTAATGAAAAACGGTTTTTT. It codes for CASSQGQGRTNEKRFF.

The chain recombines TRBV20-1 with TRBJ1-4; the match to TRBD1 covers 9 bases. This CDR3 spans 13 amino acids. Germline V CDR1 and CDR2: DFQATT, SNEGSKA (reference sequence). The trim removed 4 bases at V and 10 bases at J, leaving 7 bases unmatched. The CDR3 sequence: CSAKTGGKSKLFF. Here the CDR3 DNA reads TGCAGTGCTAAAACAGGGGGCAAGTCAAAACTGTTTTTT.

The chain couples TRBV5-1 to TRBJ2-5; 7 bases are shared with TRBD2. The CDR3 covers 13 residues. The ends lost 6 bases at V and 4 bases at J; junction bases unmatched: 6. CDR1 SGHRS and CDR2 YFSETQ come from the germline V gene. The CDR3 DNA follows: TGCGCCAGCACCAGGACTAGTAGAGAGACCCAGTACTTC. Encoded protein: CASTRTSRETQYF.